These 27 T cell receptor beta chains originate from one sample sequenced in a study of blood T cell repertoires in COVID-19. Clones were sequenced by immunoSEQ multiplex PCR, and TCRdb holds only the in-frame ones, with some missing. This sample has over 150,000 clones; roughly 84% occur once, and the top ten carry around 3.5%. The sequenced material came from PBMCs or T cells enriched from blood (not recorded which). These receptors were taken from a woman under 40 who had recovered from COVID-19.

The chain combines TRBV28 with TRBJ2-1; 8 positions match TRBD2. The J segment lost 7 bases and the V segment lost 8 bases, leaving 13 bases of the junction unmatched. This CDR3 region has 15 residues. CDR1 and CDR2 from the germline V gene are MDHEN and SYDVKM. The CDR3 spells CASEVAGRTANEQFF. The CDR3, as DNA: TGTGCCAGCGAGGTAGCGGGAAGGACTGCAAATGAGCAGTTCTTC.

V and J are TRBV24-1 and TRBJ2-5; D is perhaps TRBD1 (6 bases). Germline lookup yields CDR1 KGHDR and CDR2 SFDVKD. Trimming shortened V by 3 bases and J by 1 base, and 17 bases separated the two germline ends. The CDR3 runs 17 residues. CDR3 in amino acids: CATSDITGMGIQETQYF. In DNA, the CDR3 is TGTGCCACCAGTGATATTACAGGGATGGGGATCCAAGAGACCCAGTACTTC.

In DNA, the CDR3 is TGTGCCAGCAGCTTCGGACAGGGAGGCAAATCACCCCTCCACTTT. Its translation is CASSFGQGGKSPLHF. The rearrangement links TRBV27 to TRBJ1-6; 8 nucleotides match TRBD1. Per germline, CDR1 MNHEY and CDR2 SMNVEV (reference sequence). V shed 6 bases, J shed 10 bases, and the junction held 11 bases outside the gene matches. The CDR3 loop spans 15 amino acids.

This clone was found once. The genes are TRBV2 and TRBJ1-1; 7 positions match TRBD1. The CDR3 has 18 residues. Germline V CDR1 and CDR2: SNHLY, FYNNEI. With V trimmed by 6 bases and J by 1 base, 17 bases remained unmatched. The CDR3 DNA follows: TGTGCCAGCAGGCGCAGACCTCCGGGACAGTCGGGGAACACTGAAGCTTTCTTT. It translates to CASRRRPPGQSGNTEAFF.

This clone has only a few counts. The chain carries TRBV7-8 and TRBJ1-2; 10 positions match TRBD1. Germline loops: CDR1 SGHVS, CDR2 FQNEAQ. V lost 5 bases and J lost 6; bases outside the gene matches: 6. CDR3 length equals 14 residues. The CDR3 protein is CASSPSGTGDGYTF. The CDR3 nucleotides are TGTGCCAGCAGCCCCTCCGGGACAGGGGATGGCTACACCTTC. The variable domain in full, with the rest retrieved from reference TRBV7-8 and TRBJ1-2, is GAGVSQSPRYKVAKRGQDVALRCDPISGHVSLFWYQQALGQGPEFLTYFQNEAQLDKSGLPSDRFFAERPEGSVSTLKIQRTQQEDSAVYLCASSPSGTGDGYTFGSGTRLTVV.

The chain joins TRBV7-9 to TRBJ1-2; no clear D. Germline assignment: CDR1 SEHNR and CDR2 FQNEAQ (reference sequence). This CDR3 is 15 amino acids long. Trimming stripped 9 bases from V and 2 bases from J, with 19 bases between. CDR3: CASTGPYDENYGYTF. Here the CDR3 DNA reads TGTGCCAGTACCGGGCCGTATGACGAGAACTATGGCTACACCTTC.

The V gene is TRBV6-5, the J gene TRBJ2-1, with D possibly TRBD2 on 6 matching bases. The CDR3 totals 12 residues. Trimming left V 6 bases short and J 10 bases short, with 13 bases between. Germline V gene data show CDR1 as MNHEY and CDR2 as SVGAGI. The CDR3, as DNA: TGTGCCAGCAGGGGCGGGGTACCCGAGCAGTTCTTC. It is translated as CASRGGVPEQFF.

The chain links TRBV13 to TRBJ2-1, with D perhaps TRBD2 (6 bases). This CDR3 has 12 residues. Trimming took off 3 bases at V and 12 bases at J, with 12 bases between the two ends. In germline, CDR1 is PRHDT, CDR2 FYEKMQ (reference sequence). The CDR3 here is CASSLAGRGQFF. DNA for the CDR3: TGTGCCAGCAGCTTGGCGGGGCGGGGGCAGTTCTTC.

This clone was detected only once. CDR3: CASSSREDTQYF. As DNA, the CDR3 is TGTGCCAGCAGCTCCAGGGAAGATACGCAGTATTTT. The rearrangement links TRBV28 to TRBJ2-3, with D possibly matching TRBD1 (5 bases). The CDR3 totals 12 residues. Trimming stripped 6 bases from V and 5 bases from J, with 9 bases between. Germline V lookup: CDR1 MDHEN, CDR2 SYDVKM.

V and J are TRBV10-3 and TRBJ1-3; D unresolved. Trimming took off 0 bases at V and 4 bases at J, with 7 bases between the two ends. This CDR3 comprises 14 residues. The germline gives CDR1 ENHRY, CDR2 SYGVKD. The CDR3, as DNA: TGTGCCATCAGTGAGTCACGGGGAGGAAACACCATATATTTT. This codes for CAISESRGGNTIYF.

V gene TRBV19 combines with J gene TRBJ1-2; 9 bases are a match to TRBD1. Germline V lookup: CDR1 LNHDA, CDR2 SQIVND (reference sequence). The CDR3 runs 16 residues. V dropped 6 bases and J dropped 7; count of bases not matched to a gene: 15. CDR3 region: CASSTLQGATSGGYTF. CDR3 in DNA: TGTGCCAGTAGCACTTTACAGGGGGCCACCAGTGGTGGCTACACCTTC. Combining the CDR3 with reference TRBV19 and TRBJ1-2 gives the whole variable domain DGGITQSPKYLFRKEGQNVTLSCEQNLNHDAMYWYRQDPGQGLRLIYYSQIVNDFQKGDIAEGYSVSREKKESFPLTVTSAQKNPTAFYLCASSTLQGATSGGYTFGSGTRLTVV.

CDR3 nucleotide sequence: TGTGCCGTAAACAGGGGGCATTTGATGAACACTGAAGCTTTCTTT. This translates into CAVNRGHLMNTEAFF. The chain joins TRBV19 to TRBJ1-1; 9 bases are a match to TRBD1. V dropped 11 bases and J dropped 0; count of bases not matched to a gene: 10. Germline lookup yields CDR1 LNHDA and CDR2 SQIVND (reference sequence). This CDR3 has 15 residues.

The chain is built from TRBV2 and TRBJ1-1; D possibly corresponds to TRBD1 (5 bases). The V gene lost 10 bases and the J gene lost 1 base, with 7 bases spanning the gap. The CDR3 consists of 11 residues. Germline V gene sequence: CDR1 SNHLY, CDR2 FYNNEI. CDR3 DNA sequence: TGTGCCAACGGACAGAACACTGAAGCTTTCTTT. Translation gives CANGQNTEAFF.

This rearrangement joins TRBV29-1 to TRBJ1-1, with D possibly TRBD1 on 5 matching bases. The V end lost 7 bases, the J end lost 5 bases, and 11 bases lay between the germline ends. CDR1 is SQVTM, CDR2 ANQGSEA, per germline. The CDR3 covers 11 residues. CDR3 sequence reads: CSGSHRTEAFF. CDR3 sequence (DNA): TGCAGCGGGTCGCACAGGACTGAAGCTTTCTTT.

The chain carries TRBV14 and TRBJ2-2, with D perhaps matching TRBD2 (5 bases). Germline CDR1 SGHDN, CDR2 FVKESK. The CDR3 runs 15 residues. The V end was cut by 3 bases, the J end by 2 bases, with 10 bases between. In DNA form, the CDR3 reads TGTGCCAGCAGCCATCTCGGGGAAAACACCGGGGAGCTGTTTTTT. As protein: CASSHLGENTGELFF. Drawing the rest from reference TRBV14 and TRBJ2-2, the complete variable domain is EAGVTQFPSHSVIEKGQTVTLRCDPISGHDNLYWYRRVMGKEIKFLLHFVKESKQDESGMPNNRFLAERTGGTYSTLKVQPAELEDSGVYFCASSHLGENTGELFFGEGSRLTVL.

This chain joins TRBV7-9 and TRBJ2-1; no clear D. The germline V gene has CDR1 SEHNR and CDR2 FQNEAQ (reference sequence). V was trimmed by 5 bases and J by 8 bases, leaving 7 bases between them. This CDR3 contains 11 residues. CDR3 sequence reads: CASSPNYEQFF. CDR3 DNA sequence: TGTGCCAGCAGCCCTAACTATGAGCAGTTCTTC.

A single count supports this clone. CDR3 sequence (DNA): TGTGCCAGCAGTTTAGGAGGGAAGGAGGGCTACACCTTC. Encoded protein: CASSLGGKEGYTF. The rearrangement joins TRBV12-3 or TRBV12-4 to TRBJ1-2; D gene unclear. CDR3 size: 13 residues. V was trimmed by 1 base and J by 8 bases, leaving 11 bases between them.

This clone was detected once. This rearrangement joins TRBV7-3 to TRBJ2-5; 9 bases are shared with TRBD2. CDR1 is SGHTA and CDR2 is FQGTGA in the germline V gene. This CDR3 contains 17 residues. V shed 2 bases and J 5 bases; nucleotides not matched to a gene: 12. This chain's CDR3 is CASSLWGSGSMGETQYF. In DNA form, the CDR3 reads TGTGCCAGCAGCTTATGGGGTAGCGGGAGTATGGGGGAGACCCAGTACTTC.

CDR3 DNA: TGTGCCAGCCGGTCCCGAGGGAACACTGAAGCTTTCTTT. It specifies CASRSRGNTEAFF. V usage is TRBV2 and J usage is TRBJ1-1; D is ambiguous. V lost 8 bases to trimming and J lost 1 base, with 11 bases between them. Germline lookup yields CDR1 SNHLY and CDR2 FYNNEI. The length of the CDR3 is 13 residues. Combining the CDR3 with reference TRBV2 and TRBJ1-1 gives the whole variable domain EPEVTQTPSHQVTQMGQEVILRCVPISNHLYFYWYRQILGQKVEFLVSFYNNEISEKSEIFDDQFSVERPDGSNFTLKIRSTKLEDSAMYFCASRSRGNTEAFFGQGTRLTVV.

V usage is TRBV12-5 and J usage is TRBJ2-2, with 12 bases aligning to TRBD2. The CDR3 consists of 21 residues. Germline trimming cut 0 bases from V and 3 bases from J; bases unmatched to any gene: 14. Germline values: CDR1 LGHNT, CDR2 FRNRAP. The CDR3 spells CASGLVLSLAGGTVDTGELFF. The CDR3 DNA reads as TGTGCTAGTGGTTTGGTACTAAGTCTAGCGGGGGGGACGGTCGACACCGGGGAGCTGTTTTTT.

V gene TRBV12-5 combines with J gene TRBJ2-2; possibly TRBD1 for D (6 bases). V gave up 7 bases and J gave up 5 bases, with 11 bases separating them. Germline CDR1 is LGHNT and CDR2 is FRNRAP. This CDR3 region has 13 residues. The CDR3: CASVYRVTGELFF. The CDR3 region has the DNA TGTGCTAGTGTCTACAGGGTTACCGGGGAGCTGTTTTTT.

The chain employs TRBV19 and TRBJ2-2; no definite D call. In germline, CDR1 is LNHDA, CDR2 SQIVND (reference sequence). This CDR3 has 13 amino acids. The ends were cut back, 2 bases at V and 4 bases at J, with 5 bases in the middle. The CDR3 spells CASSISVTGELFF. The CDR3, as DNA: TGTGCCAGTAGTATATCGGTCACCGGGGAGCTGTTTTTT. Combining the CDR3 with reference TRBV19 and TRBJ2-2 gives the whole variable domain DGGITQSPKYLFRKEGQNVTLSCEQNLNHDAMYWYRQDPGQGLRLIYYSQIVNDFQKGDIAEGYSVSREKKESFPLTVTSAQKNPTAFYLCASSISVTGELFFGEGSRLTVL.

This rearrangement joins TRBV19 to TRBJ2-5; TRBD2 is a possible D gene (5 bases). CDR3 length: 14 residues. Germline CDR1 LNHDA, CDR2 SQIVND (reference sequence). The V gene lost 3 bases and the J gene lost 2 bases, with 10 bases spanning the gap. CDR3 nucleotides: TGTGCCAGTAGTATTAGAGAGGGTCAAGAGACCCAGTACTTC. Its protein is CASSIREGQETQYF.

With respect to this clone: This specimen includes other DNA sequences encoding the same CDR3. This sequence joins TRBV9 and TRBJ2-2; 7 bases match TRBD1. The CDR3 has 14 residues. V was clipped by 0 bases and J by 5 bases; unmatched bases: 1. Germline assignment: CDR1 SGDLS and CDR2 YYNGEE. For the CDR3, the DNA is TGTGCCAGCAGCGTAGGACAGGGTACCGGGGAGCTGTTTTTT. It specifies CASSVGQGTGELFF.

CDR3 sequence reads: CASSLQGDQPQHF. Here the CDR3 DNA reads TGTGCCAGCAGCTTACAAGGGGATCAGCCCCAGCATTTT. V and J are TRBV11-1 and TRBJ1-5, with D possibly being TRBD1 (5 bases). Germline CDR1 SGHAT, CDR2 FQDESV (reference sequence). V was trimmed by 2 bases and J by 5 bases, leaving 7 bases between them. CDR3 length equals 13 residues.

V gene TRBV2 combines with J gene TRBJ1-2; possible D gene TRBD1, 5 bases. Germline V gene data show CDR1 as SNHLY and CDR2 as FYNNEI. The V end was cut by 0 bases, the J end by 8 bases, with 22 bases between. The CDR3 covers 17 residues. Here the CDR3 DNA reads TGTGCCAGCAGTGAAGCCCTCATTTCGACCTACTCAGGGGGCTACACCTTC. Translating it yields CASSEALISTYSGGYTF.

The chain links TRBV4-1 to TRBJ2-7; TRBD2 matches at 10 bases. With V trimmed by 0 bases and J by 0 bases, 5 bases remained unmatched. The germline CDR1 and CDR2 sequences are MGHRA and YSYEKL. The CDR3 has 17 residues. CDR3 loop: CASSQEAASGSSYEQYF. The CDR3 region has the DNA TGCGCCAGCAGCCAAGAGGCGGCTAGCGGGAGCTCCTACGAGCAGTACTTC.